This T cell receptor beta chain emerged from a study of blood T cell repertoires in COVID-19. The assay was immunoSEQ multiplex PCR, and TCRdb's table has in-frame clones only and misses some. The sample contains about 210,000 clones, under 90% of which appear only once. The CDR3 extends over 14 amino acids. Germline CDR1 and CDR2: SGHTA and FQGTGA. The V gene lost 5 bases and the J gene lost 4 bases, with 15 bases spanning the gap. This chain joins TRBV7-3 and TRBJ2-7, with D possibly being TRBD1 (5 bases). Sequencing was carried out using peripheral blood. The receptor was derived from a man aged 60-69 years with acute or convalescent COVID-19. In DNA form, the CDR3 reads TGTGCCAGCAGCCGTACAGGCCAGATATACGAGCAGTACTTC. Protein product: CASSRTGQIYEQYF.